The present entry profiles one T cell receptor beta chain with its context. This specimen comes from a study of blood T cell repertoires in COVID-19. Study-level information: The United States, Italy and Spain provided the acute and convalescent COVID-19 samples. PBMCs, B-cell-depleted T cells, or T cells were the source of the cDNA or gDNA that made up the material.

Authors' processing steps: Amplification from reference gene primers served as the basis for estimated nucleated cell counts. Profiling relied on immunoSEQ multiplex PCR, and the TCRdb table lists in-frame clones only, not all of them. V and J calls and clone size are as listed in that table; D and trimming were resolved from the DNA. This repertoire shows about 240,000 clones, roughly 90% found once; its top ten account for 6.2%. The germline V gene encodes CDR1 MDHEN and CDR2 SYDVKM. CDR3 length equals 12 residues. Trimming pared 6 bases from V and 8 bases from J, leaving 13 bases between. The TCR was taken from a man in his 60s with acute or convalescent COVID-19. The V and J genes are TRBV28 and TRBJ1-2; D not resolved. Material for sequencing was peripheral blood. The CDR3 bases are TGTGCCAGCAGGTCGGGAAAAGAGGGCTACACCTTC. This codes for CASRSGKEGYTF.